This entry is about one T cell receptor (beta chain). This sample was included in a study of blood T cell repertoires in COVID-19. As handled by the study authors: For nucleated cells, counts were estimated from reference gene primer amplification. Generated by immunoSEQ multiplex PCR, the TCRdb table keeps only in-frame clones and is missing some. For V, J and clone size, that table is used; D and trimming come from the DNA. The data show roughly 390,000 clones, over 75% seen once. Germline V gene sequence: CDR1 SNHLY, CDR2 FYNNEI. The CDR3 is 14 amino acids. After removal of 3 bases from V and 3 bases from J, the junction contained 4 bases not matched to a gene.

Sequenced material: peripheral blood. This TCR was recovered from a woman in her twenties or thirties with COVID-19, enrolled during active disease. This chain uses TRBV2 with TRBJ2-5; the match to TRBD1 covers 7 bases. For the CDR3, the DNA is TGTGCCAGCAGTGATAGGACAGGAGAAGAGACCCAGTACTTC. It specifies CASSDRTGEETQYF.